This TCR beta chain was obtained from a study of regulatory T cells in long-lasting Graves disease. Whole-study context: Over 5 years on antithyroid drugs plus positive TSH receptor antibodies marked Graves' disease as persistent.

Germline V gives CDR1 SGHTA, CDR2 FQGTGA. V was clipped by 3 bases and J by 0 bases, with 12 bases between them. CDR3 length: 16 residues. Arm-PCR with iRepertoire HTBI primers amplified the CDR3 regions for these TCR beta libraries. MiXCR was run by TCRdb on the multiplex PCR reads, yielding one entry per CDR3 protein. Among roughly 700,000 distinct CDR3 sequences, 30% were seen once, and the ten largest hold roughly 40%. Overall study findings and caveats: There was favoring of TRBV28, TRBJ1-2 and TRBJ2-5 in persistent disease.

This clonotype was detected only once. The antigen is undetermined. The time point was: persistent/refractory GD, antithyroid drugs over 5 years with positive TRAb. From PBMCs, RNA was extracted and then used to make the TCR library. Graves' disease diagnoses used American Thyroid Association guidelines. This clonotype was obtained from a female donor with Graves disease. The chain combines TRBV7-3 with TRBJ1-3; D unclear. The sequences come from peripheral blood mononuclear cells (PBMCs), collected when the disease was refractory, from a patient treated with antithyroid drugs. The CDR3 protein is CASSLPFSLSGNTIYF. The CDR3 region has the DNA TGTGCCAGCAGCTTGCCCTTCTCACTCTCTGGAAACACCATATATTTT.